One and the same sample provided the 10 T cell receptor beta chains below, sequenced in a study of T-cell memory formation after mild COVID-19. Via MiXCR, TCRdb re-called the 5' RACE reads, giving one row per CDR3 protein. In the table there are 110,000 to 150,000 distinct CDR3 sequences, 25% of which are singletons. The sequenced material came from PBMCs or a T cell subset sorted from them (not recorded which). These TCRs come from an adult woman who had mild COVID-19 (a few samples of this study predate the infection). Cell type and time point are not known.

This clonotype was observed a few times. In DNA form, the CDR3 reads TGTGCCATCAGTGAGTCGGAAACAGATACGCAGTATTTT. It yields the protein CAISESETDTQYF. V is TRBV10-3 and J is TRBJ2-3; D remains ambiguous. CDR1 is ENHRY and CDR2 is SYGVKD in the germline V gene. Trimming took 0 bases from V and 3 from J, leaving 4 bases between them. The CDR3 runs 13 residues.

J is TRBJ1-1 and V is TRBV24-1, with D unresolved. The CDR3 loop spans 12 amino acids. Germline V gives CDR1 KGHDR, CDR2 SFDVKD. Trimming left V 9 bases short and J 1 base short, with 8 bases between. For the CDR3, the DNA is TGTGCCACCCGGTCCGGGAACACTGAAGCTTTCTTT. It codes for CATRSGNTEAFF.

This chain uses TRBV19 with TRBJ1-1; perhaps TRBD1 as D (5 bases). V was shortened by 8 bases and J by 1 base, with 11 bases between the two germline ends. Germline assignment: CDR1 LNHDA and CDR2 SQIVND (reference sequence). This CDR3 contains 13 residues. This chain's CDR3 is CASSETANTEAFF. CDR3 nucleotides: TGTGCCAGTTCAGAGACAGCGAACACTGAAGCTTTCTTT.

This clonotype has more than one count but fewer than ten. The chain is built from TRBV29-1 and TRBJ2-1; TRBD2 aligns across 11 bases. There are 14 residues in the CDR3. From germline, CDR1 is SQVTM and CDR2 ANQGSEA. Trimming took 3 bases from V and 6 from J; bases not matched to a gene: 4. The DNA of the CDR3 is TGCAGCGTTGAGACTAGCGGGGAGTCCAATGAGCAGTTCTTC. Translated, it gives CSVETSGESNEQFF.

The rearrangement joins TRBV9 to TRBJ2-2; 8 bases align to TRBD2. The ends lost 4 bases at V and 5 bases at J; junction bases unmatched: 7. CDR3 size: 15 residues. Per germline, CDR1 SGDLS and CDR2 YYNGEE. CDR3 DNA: TGTGCCAGCAGCCCGGGAGGGCCGGGAACCGGGGAGCTGTTTTTT. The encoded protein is CASSPGGPGTGELFF.

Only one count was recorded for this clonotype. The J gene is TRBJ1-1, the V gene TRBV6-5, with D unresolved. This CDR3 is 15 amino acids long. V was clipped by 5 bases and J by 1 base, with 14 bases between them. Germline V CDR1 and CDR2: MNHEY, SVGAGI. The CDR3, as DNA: TGTGCCAGCAGTCAGTATTCAGAGGCGAACACTGAAGCTTTCTTT. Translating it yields CASSQYSEANTEAFF.

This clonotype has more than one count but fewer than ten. The CDR3 reads CASSQETEFSYNEQFF. The CDR3 DNA sequence: TGCGCCAGCAGCCAAGAGACGGAGTTCTCCTACAATGAGCAGTTCTTC. V usage is TRBV4-3 and J usage is TRBJ2-1; no clear D gene. This CDR3 is built from 16 residues. V was trimmed by 0 bases and J by 0 bases, leaving 9 bases between them. Germline V gives CDR1 LGHNA, CDR2 YSLEER.

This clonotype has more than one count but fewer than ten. The CDR3 is CASGGEHRGDNEKLFF. The DNA of the CDR3 is TGTGCCAGCGGAGGAGAGCATCGGGGGGATAATGAAAAACTGTTTTTT. The gene calls are TRBV4-2 and TRBJ1-4, with D possibly being TRBD1 (5 bases). Germline V gives CDR1 LGHNA, CDR2 YNFKEQ. This CDR3 spans 16 amino acids. The V and J ends lost 8 bases and 4 bases respectively, with 20 bases between them.

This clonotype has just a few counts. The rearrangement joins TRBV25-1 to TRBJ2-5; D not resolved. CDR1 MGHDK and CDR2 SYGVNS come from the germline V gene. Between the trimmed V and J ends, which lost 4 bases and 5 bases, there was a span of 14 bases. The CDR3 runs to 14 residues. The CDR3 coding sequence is TGTGCCAGCAGTGCCCAGGAGACCCGGGAGACCCAGTACTTC. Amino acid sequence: CASSAQETRETQYF.

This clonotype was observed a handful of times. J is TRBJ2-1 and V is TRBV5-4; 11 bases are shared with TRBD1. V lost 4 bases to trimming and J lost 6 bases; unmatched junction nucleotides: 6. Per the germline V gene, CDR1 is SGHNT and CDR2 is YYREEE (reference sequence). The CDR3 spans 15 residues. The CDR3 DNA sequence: TGTGCCAGCAGCATCGGACAGGGGGCCGGCAATGAGCAGTTCTTC. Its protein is CASSIGQGAGNEQFF.